This T cell receptor beta chain emerged from a study of blood T cell repertoires in COVID-19 (dated by TCRdb to about 2020). Background for the entire study: Samples from collaborators originated in the United States, Italy and Spain and spanned both the acute and convalescent phases of COVID-19. Where available, HLA class I and class II types were obtained from metadata supplied by the sample provider rather than from assay-based typing. Subjects who had been exposed to COVID-19, were actively infected with it, or had recovered from it provided the deeply sampled blood TCRbeta repertoires that made up the dataset. The repertoires were made available in a free public database intended to serve as a resource for research on the immune response to SARS-CoV-2. The samples were drawn from the first 160 participants of the ongoing ImmuneRACE study and from more than 1,000 subjects provided by 6 global collaborators. The prospective study material was composed of cDNA or gDNA derived from T cells, B-cell-depleted T cells, or PBMCs. The sample metadata nearly always contained a de-identified subject ID, COVID-19 status, age in years and sex. Results the study describes overall, beyond this receptor: How much clinical and demographic metadata was included differed by source and by participant, and the metadata was provided uncurated.

Each collaborating institution followed its own protocols to collect whole blood in K2EDTA tubes. Collaborator samples were shipped for TCRbeta analysis as frozen whole blood, isolated PBMCs, or DNA extracted from either sample type. Based on the germline V gene (reference sequence), the CDR1 and CDR2 sequences are SEHNR and FQNEAQ. After removal of 2 bases from V and 3 bases from J, the junction retains 5 bases not matched to a gene. Reading from cysteine to phenylalanine, the CDR3 counts 16 amino acids. Of the read, only the CDR3 DNA is kept; its 48 bases are in frame from base 1. The immunoSEQ Assay, a bias-controlled multiplex PCR, was used to amplify TCRbeta CDR3 regions from genomic DNA. In the authors' own workflow: Nucleated cell counts per sample were estimated from amplification of reference gene primers within the assay. Sequence reads were collapsed and filtered to measure the absolute abundance of every unique TCRbeta CDR3 rearrangement. For each sample, productive Simpson clonality was calculated by taking the square root of Simpson's diversity index across productive rearrangements. This is the immuneACCESS table as TCRdb keeps it, with only in-frame sequences that have V and J called. A part of the clones is gone; compared with another copy, unresolved V genes explain less than half, and the rest is unexplained. That table is the source of V, J and clone size, and D and trimming were worked out from the DNA. The sample records 200,000 to 300,000 clones, 60% to 75% of which are singletons. 2.5% to 4% of the sample belongs to the ten largest clones.

The table lists this clone with a few counts. Its antigen is unknown. Per-nucleotide qualities are absent, and no much larger clonotype sits a single base away. The sequence came from an elderly woman with acute or convalescent COVID-19. The chain was built from TRBV7-9 and TRBJ2-1, with 9 central nucleotides matching TRBD1. What was sequenced was peripheral blood. The bases read TGTGCCAGCAGCTTATGGGGGACAGGGATCTACAATGAGCAGTTCTTC. The translation is CASSLWGTGIYNEQFF.